This T cell receptor beta chain appears in the sequencing data of a study of cytomegalovirus exposure and HLA in healthy donors. At the level of the study: Findings of an earlier analysis included over 95 million unique TCR beta sequences from roughly 190 million T cells.

Notes on the study in general: Later analysis reportedly placed an Asian-associated ancestry cluster below the roughly 680-donor mean in N-insertions. Most TCRs appeared rarely, but some public TCRs recurred in many donors. Other equally common chains were less clonally expanded than HLA-associated TCR beta chains, a later analysis showed.

Looked up from germline, CDR1 is MGHRA and CDR2 is YSYEKL. CDR3 length equals 13 residues. A multiplex PCR was run with 60 Vbeta primers and 13 Jbeta primers. Some clones are missing from TCRdb's copy, which holds only in-frame ones; the method was immunoSEQ multiplex PCR. The sample has 170,000 or so clones, approximately 80% seen once; the top ten hold 4.8%. Note on this clone: Its target is unknown.

The clonotype originates from a man younger than 35 in good health and CMV-seronegative. What was sequenced was PBMCs. The chain carries TRBV4-1 and TRBJ2-5; D perhaps matches TRBD2 (5 bases). TRBJ2-7 explains the end of the DNA better; the J call may be wrong. CDR3 residues: CASSQEGSYEQYF. In DNA, the CDR3 is TGCGCCAGCAGCCAAGAAGGGAGCTACGAGCAGTACTTC.